This TCR beta chain was documented in a study of T cell responses to AZD1222 COVID-19 vaccine. Study-wide results and caveats: Targets within unmutated variant regions were reportedly found for nearly half of spike-specific TCRs. Distributed over spike, vaccine-associated CD4 TCRs predominated at 160-218 and 743-854. Just five to seven people given AZD1222 tested seropositive at baseline. Clonal diversity was possibly underestimated, and the donors were mostly white British, with more females.

In this sample, this clone turned up a few times. Its target is unknown. Produced via immunoSEQ multiplex PCR; TCRdb's table is partial and in-frame only. This table holds 80,000 to 130,000 clones, roughly 89% found once. CDR3 size: 14 residues. Trimming cost V 4 bases and J 8 bases, with 15 bases left between them. Germline loops: CDR1 SGHRS, CDR2 YFSETQ. The receptor was derived from an adult in good health. Sequencing used peripheral blood, obtained on day 0 of AZD1222 vaccination. The chain is built from TRBV5-1 and TRBJ1-4, with D unresolved. The CDR3 bases are TGCGCCAGCAGCCGTACCCGGGAGACAGAAAAACTGTTTTTT. Its protein product is CASSRTRETEKLFF.